This T cell receptor beta chain was sequenced during a study of blood T cells in healthy people across ages. Germline V gene data show CDR1 as DFQATT and CDR2 as SNEGSKA (reference sequence). The CDR3 runs 14 residues. Study results and caveats: Per million T cells, the diversity of TCR beta decreased roughly linearly as age advanced. Estimates of total diversity, which came from one million sequenced T cells, were considered to be underestimates.

Each donor gave approximately 9.1 milliliters of peripheral blood. A second PCR, run for about 7 to 12 cycles, used a sample-barcoded 5' primer plus a J-beta primer mix. Each cDNA was tagged by a template-switch adaptor containing 12 random nucleotides. MiXCR was run by TCRdb on the 5' RACE reads, yielding one entry per CDR3 protein. Found here are 270,000 or so distinct CDR3 sequences, roughly 29% of them singletons; the top ten hold 29%. For this clonotype: Its antigen is not known.

The specimen sequenced was blood. The TCR sequence derives from a woman aged 70-85 years in good health. The gene calls are TRBV20-1 and TRBJ2-5; TRBD2 matches 10 bases. The better agreement between TRBJ2-7 and the DNA end casts doubt on the J call. The CDR3 region is CSVSPSGSTYEQYF. The CDR3 DNA reads TGCAGTGTGTCGCCTAGCGGGAGTACCTACGAGCAGTACTTC.